The rows below give T cell receptor beta chains drawn from one sample of a study of neoadjuvant anti-PD-1 for oral cavity cancer. Sequenced by immunoSEQ multiplex PCR; TCRdb stores in-frame clones only, minus some. The sample consists of about 14,000 clones, about two thirds of them appearing once. Sequencing used PBMCs, obtained after nivolumab (anti-PD-1) treatment. These receptors originate from a person aged 35-80 years with oral cavity squamous cell carcinoma. Both conserved end residues are part of each CDR3.

v_gene	j_gene	CDR3aa
TRBV6-1	TRBJ1-5	CASSADRDQPQHF
TRBV6-5	TRBJ2-1	CASSYGDRGTQFF
TRBV19	TRBJ2-1	CASSPWTGTYNEQFF
TRBV29-1	TRBJ1-2	CSVEGRARYGYTF
TRBV19	TRBJ2-7	CASSTAIIYEQYF
TRBV28	TRBJ1-5	CASSPSGGNQPQHF
TRBV10-3	TRBJ1-1	CAIGTGMTEAFF
TRBV28	TRBJ2-2	CASRPQGGTGELFF
TRBV19	TRBJ2-2	CASREGAHTGELFF
TRBV28	TRBJ2-1	CASSSIAVGNEQFF
TRBV19	TRBJ1-2	CASSITDYGYTF
TRBV27	TRBJ1-4	CASKGTGGSNGKLFF
TRBV6-5	TRBJ2-1	CASSYQGVIGDEQFF